The 2 T cell receptor beta chains listed next were all sequenced from one sample in a study of OX40 agonist ivuxolimab in advanced cancers. Libraries were prepared by immunoSEQ multiplex PCR; TCRdb keeps only in-frame clonotypes and omits some of them. This sample carries about 80,000 clones, just under 85% of them seen once, and the ten largest clones take about 25%. The sample in question was CD4+ or CD8+ T cells sorted from blood, obtained in a trial of the OX40 agonist ivuxolimab. These receptors all stem from an adult with an advanced solid tumor such as melanoma, head and neck, liver or kidney cancer.

CDR3 nucleotides: TGTGCCAGCAGCTTAAACGGGAGGGCCCCGAAGACCCAGTACTTC. Encoded protein: CASSLNGRAPKTQYF. The chain joins TRBV7-6 to TRBJ2-5; TRBD2 aligns across 8 bases. Trimming removed 2 bases from V and 6 bases from J; junction bases left unmatched: 8. There are 15 residues in the CDR3. The germline V gene has CDR1 SGHVS and CDR2 FNYEAQ.

V gene TRBV27 combines with J gene TRBJ2-5; TRBD2 might be the D (5 bases). The CDR3 is made up of 11 amino acids. V dropped 7 bases and J dropped 5 bases, with 8 bases sitting between them. Per germline, CDR1 MNHEY and CDR2 SMNVEV (reference sequence). CDR3 DNA: TGTGCCAGCACTCGCGGGGAGACCCAGTACTTC. Protein sequence: CASTRGETQYF.